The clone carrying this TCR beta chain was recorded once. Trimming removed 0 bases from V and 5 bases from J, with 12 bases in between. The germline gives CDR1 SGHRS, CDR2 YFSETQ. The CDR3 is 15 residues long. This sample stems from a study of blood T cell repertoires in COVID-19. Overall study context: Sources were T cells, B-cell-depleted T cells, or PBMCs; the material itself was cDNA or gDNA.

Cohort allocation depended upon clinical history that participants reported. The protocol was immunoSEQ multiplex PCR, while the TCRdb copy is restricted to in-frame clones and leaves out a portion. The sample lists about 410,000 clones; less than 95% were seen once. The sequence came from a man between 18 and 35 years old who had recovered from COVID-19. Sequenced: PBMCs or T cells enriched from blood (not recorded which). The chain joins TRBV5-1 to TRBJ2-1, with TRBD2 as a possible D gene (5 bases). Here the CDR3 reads CASSLDKDFNNEQFF. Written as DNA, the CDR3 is TGCGCCAGCAGCTTGGACAAGGACTTCAACAATGAGCAGTTCTTC.